The 2 T cell receptor beta chains listed next were all sequenced from one sample in a study of early T cells in non-severe SARS-CoV-2 infection. TCRdb re-called the 5' RACE reads through MiXCR, storing one row per CDR3 protein. In the table there are more than 50,000 distinct CDR3 sequences, over 9.5% of which are singletons. The material was whole blood, obtained at baseline. The receptors come from an adult who was a healthcare worker with PCR-confirmed SARS-CoV-2 infection or an uninfected control (not recorded which).

The CDR3 nucleotides read TGTGCCATCAGTTCCGACAGAACCTATGGCTACACCTTC. Its translation: CAISSDRTYGYTF. The chain carries TRBV10-3 and TRBJ1-2; TRBD1 is a possible D gene (5 bases). The CDR3 has 13 residues. Trimming stripped 5 bases from V and 4 bases from J, with 11 bases between. Germline loops: CDR1 ENHRY, CDR2 SYGVKD.

The V call is TRBV29-1, the J call TRBJ1-2, with TRBD1 as a possible D gene (6 bases). CDR1 and CDR2 (germline): SQVTM, ANQGSEA. There are 14 residues in the CDR3. V dropped 2 bases and J dropped 4 bases, with 14 bases sitting between them. The CDR3 loop reads CSVELSGVGYGYTF. The CDR3 DNA reads TGCAGCGTTGAATTGTCAGGGGTGGGCTATGGCTACACCTTC. Supplemented by reference TRBV29-1 and TRBJ1-2, the full variable domain reads SAVISQKPSRDICQRGTSLTIQCQVDSQVTMMFWYRQQPGQSLTLIATANQGSEATYESGFVIDKFPISRPNLTFSTLTVSNMSPEDSSIYLCSVELSGVGYGYTFGSGTRLTVV.